This T cell receptor (beta chain) was identified during a study of shared clonotypes between healthy human individuals (dated by TCRdb to about 2020). Describing the broader study: A couple of women and three men aged 18 to 49 years were included in the cohort. Per donor, three plates each were used for CD4 naive and CD4 memory, two for CD8 naive, and one for CD8 memory. To estimate repertoire size and how much clonotypes are shared between individuals, the study performed deep sequencing of blood TCR repertoires from a few healthy adults. To increase sequencing depth and limit assay-specific biases, different laboratories used diverse techniques to prepare libraries and sequence TCR repertoires. Each donor's leukapheresis produced roughly between roughly 0.85 and 9 billion PBMCs. What the study reported, not specific to this receptor: Based on pairwise subsampling, the degree of clonotype sharing among donors was expected to be affected by sequencing depth. Larger estimated clonotype richness was generally found for naive subsets than for memory subsets. Only blood was sampled, and tissue TCR repertoires likely differ from those in blood. About 5% of naive CD4, more than 3% of naive CD8, about 2.4% of memory CD4, and around 0.42% of memory CD8 clonotypes were shared across several donors. Because the study included a small number of donors, the genetic and exposure-history diversity represented was limited. Even with the large sequencing depth, rarefaction of the sorted-subset datasets indicated that sequencing was incomplete. Compared with non-shared clonotypes, clonotypes shared by all four sorted-subset donors had higher generation probabilities.

A remark on this clone: The antigen it recognizes is unknown. There are no base qualities to consult, and no much larger clone falls within one base.

From cysteine to phenylalanine, the CDR3 is 17 amino acids long. The DNA shown is the 51-base CDR3, in frame from base 1. For this chain, trimming is 0 bases at the V end and 0 bases at the J end, and the number of junction bases without a gene match is 3. From the germline V gene, CDR1 is MDHEN and CDR2 is SYDVKM. Healthy HIV-negative adults with no recently reported acute infections or vaccinations were included as donors. Every donor was a Caucasian adult living in Nashville, Tennessee, USA. Magnetic negative selection was used to enrich CD4+ T cells, after which naive cells were positively selected on CD45RA and the negative fraction became the memory subset. After blood collection by leukapheresis, PBMCs were isolated using Ficoll-Histopaque density gradient centrifugation and then cryopreserved in the vapor phase of liquid nitrogen. Purity and quantity of every magnetically sorted T cell population were checked by analytical flow cytometry. From each sorted fraction, genomic DNA was isolated and quantified by UV absorbance on a Nanodrop 2000c.

Using the deep immunoSEQ assay, TCR CDR3 regions were amplified from genomic DNA by multiplex PCR. Extracted genomic DNA from each cell subset was spread evenly across all wells of several immunoSEQ 96-well plates, with each plate serving as a replicate. For sorted subsets, approximately 210 ng of genomic DNA, equivalent to about 30,000 T cell genomes, went into each replicate PCR. The purified libraries were quantified using a Qubit 3.0 fluorometer, sized with a Bioanalyzer 2100, and then quantified again using the KAPA Library Quantification kit. A separate single-read 150-cycle Illumina NextSeq 550 flow cell was used to sequence each immunoSEQ 96-well plate. The published analysis was carried out like this. Because only junctional sequences without quality scores were contained in the immunoSEQ output, filtering matching that applied to full-length reads could not be performed. To assign V/J genes and CDR3, sequences were annotated using PyIR, a Python wrapper for IgBLAST v1.9, with IMGT germline references. Reads were filtered out if the reads had weak V/J assignments (E-value above 1e-6), no CDR3, stop codons, out-of-frame junctions, or ambiguous translated residues. V3J clonotypes were defined as sequences sharing the same inferred V gene, J gene, and CDR3 amino acid sequence. Percentage overlap between repertoires was calculated by dividing the number of shared unique clonotypes by the size of the smaller repertoire. Repertoire richness was assessed with RTK rarefaction, the Chao1 estimator, and Recon v2.1 estimates of unobserved clonotypes. Generation probabilities for all TCRbeta clonotypes obtained by the gDNA method from a handful of donors were computed using OLGA. Imported from immuneACCESS, the table was reduced by TCRdb to in-frame sequences with V and J called. These copies leave out some clones; in studies compared against another copy, an unresolved V gene accounts for under half, and the cause of the remainder is not known. The DNA gave D and trimming, while V, J and clone size come from that table. The table for this sample lists around 700,000 clones; over 65% of them were counted only once. The top ten constitute approximately 1.7% of the sample.

Sequencing input: memory CD4+ T cells sorted from blood. The cell subset or site label here, explained by the study, means: CD45RA-negative fraction. The source of this sequence is a woman aged 25 to 39 in good health. The chain is encoded by TRBV28 joined to TRBJ2-2; 8 middle bases align to TRBD2. The sequence in DNA is TGTGCCAGCAGTTTATGGGCAGCGGGGGCGAACACCGGGGAGCTGTTTTTT. It codes for CASSLWAAGANTGELFF.